This T cell receptor (beta chain) was profiled in a study of radiotherapy plus CTLA-4 blockade in lung cancer. The study, taken as a whole, reports: Blood saw expansion of tumor-derived TCR clones after radiotherapy plus ipilimumab.

Assay used: immunoSEQ multiplex PCR; TCRdb lists only in-frame clones, some missing. The sample holds around 82,000 clones, 78% seen once. A word on this clone: Its antigen is unidentified.

The sequence came from a human donor with non-small cell lung cancer whose response to radiotherapy plus ipilimumab could not be evaluated. Some clones in this sample may be carry-over from other donors' samples. The sample was peripheral blood, taken from a patient treated with radiotherapy plus ipilimumab.

The CDR3 sequence is CASSQEQMGEQYF. The CDR3 DNA sequence: TGTGCCAGCAGCCAAGAACAGATGGGCGAGCAGTACTTC. This chain links TRBV4-2 with TRBJ2-7; D call uncertain. Germline V lookup: CDR1 LGHNA, CDR2 YNFKEQ. Deletions cut 0 bases from V and 6 bases from J, with 9 bases between. The CDR3 totals 13 residues.